Given below is one TCR beta chain in context. Antigen unknown. The data were obtained in a study of identical twins. The authors used template switching to add a universal primer site and gave cDNA unique molecular identifiers. TCRdb independently ran MiXCR on the 5' RACE reads; one entry per CDR3 protein. The sample has roughly 700,000 distinct CDR3 sequences; 8.6% are singletons. Study results and limitations: Invariant MAIT and iNKT cells are populations that could partly confound zero-insertion analyses. It was cross-sectional statistical analysis, not following the same donors, that the conclusions relied on.

V lost 5 bases, J lost 0 bases, and 8 bases stayed unmatched. The CDR3 spans 15 residues. Germline lookup yields CDR1 DFQATT and CDR2 SNEGSKA (reference sequence). This sample was also put to use in a study of yellow fever vaccine responses in identical twins. That study reports: Among the twins, the vaccine T cell response reportedly seemed partly convergent and partly personalized.

Source material: PBMCs. This rearrangement joins TRBV20-1 to TRBJ2-5, with 8 nucleotides matching TRBD2. This receptor was taken from a woman aged 18-30 years in good health. The CDR3 region is CSAYVPSGHQETQYF. CDR3 bases: TGCAGTGCTTACGTCCCTAGCGGGCACCAAGAGACCCAGTACTTC.